Described below is a single T cell receptor beta chain sequence and its context. This sample stems from a study of shared clonotypes between healthy human individuals. Here immunoSEQ multiplex PCR was the method, and the copy in TCRdb shows in-frame clones only, minus some. The table has about 960,000 clones, approximately 80% seen once. The CDR3 is made up of 13 amino acids. The germline gives CDR1 LNHDA, CDR2 SQIVND (reference sequence). V lost 5 bases and J lost 6, with 12 bases in between. The TCR originated in a man aged 18 to 30 in good health. The sequenced sample was memory CD4+ T cells sorted from blood. Described subset: CD45RA-negative fraction. The chain joins TRBV19 to TRBJ2-3; D could derive from TRBD1 or TRBD2 (6 bases each). CDR3 DNA: TGTGCCAGTAGTGAGGGGGGATCCGATACGCAGTATTTT. Its protein is CASSEGGSDTQYF.